This T cell receptor beta chain came from a study of post-analysis software for immune sequencing data. Study information: Included courses were relapsing-remitting and secondary progressive multiple sclerosis; progressive-relapsing multiple sclerosis was also included. Findings of the study overall: The five TRBV segments detected at higher frequency in patients than in controls included TRBV5-6, TRBV5-1 and TRBV20-1. By F measure, samples from a shared preparation batch strongly co-clustered.

With respect to this clonotype: Its antigen is not identified.

Unique molecular identifiers were present in the TCR beta cDNA libraries. The source material, roughly 0.9 to 11 million T cells, gave rise to about 500,000 cDNA molecules. TCRdb recomputed calls from the PCR reads with MiXCR, one row per CDR3 protein. The repertoire holds about 820,000 distinct CDR3 sequences, 53% seen once, with approximately 4.5% in the top ten. Trimming left V 6 bases short and J 3 bases short, with 19 bases between. The CDR3 is made up of 15 amino acids. The germline CDR1 and CDR2 sequences are SGHRS and YFSETQ. Material: blood. The chain recombines TRBV5-1 with TRBJ2-7; D is perhaps TRBD1 (6 bases). The source is a girl aged 5-17 years with multiple sclerosis. The CDR3 reads CASTPGWTEDYEQYF. CDR3 DNA: TGCGCCAGCACCCCGGGGTGGACAGAGGACTACGAGCAGTACTTC. The full variable domain, its missing parts supplied by reference TRBV5-1 and TRBJ2-7, is KAGVTQTPRYLIKTRGQQVTLSCSPISGHRSVSWYQQTPGQGLQFLFEYFSETQRNKGNFPGRFSGRQFSNSRSEMNVSTLELGDSALYLCASTPGWTEDYEQYFGPGTRLTVT.